One and the same sample provided the 5 T cell receptor beta chains below, sequenced in a study of T cell repertoires in cytomegalovirus infection (dated by TCRdb to between 2018 and 2020). The data were produced on an Illumina HiSeq 1500. The public sequencing data were trimmed at Q25 with fastp and processed into clonotypes with MiXCR by TCRdb, which kept only in-frame beta chains. Every CDR3 protein is listed once, alongside the most common genes and DNA of its rows. For this sample the table gives about 190,000 distinct CDR3 sequences, of which approximately 9.7% were detected only once. The ten top clones hold around 4.4% of the sample. Sequences were obtained from PBMCs. The origin of the receptors is a human donor in good health (CMV status not recorded). Some clones in this sample may be carry-over from other donors' samples.

This clonotype was counted between two and nine times. CDR3 protein: CSAPQGRGTEAFF. CDR3 nucleotide sequence: TGCAGTGCTCCTCAGGGCAGGGGGACTGAAGCTTTCTTT. The chain uses TRBV20-1 and TRBJ1-1; 7 bases map to TRBD1. The CDR3 is made up of 13 amino acids. The germline gives CDR1 DFQATT, CDR2 SNEGSKA (reference sequence). Trimming removed 5 bases from V and 5 bases from J; junction bases left unmatched: 8.

This clonotype was counted between two and nine times. The CDR3 region has the DNA TGTGCCAGCAGTTTAGCGGGAGGATATTACAATGAGCAGTTCTTC. Translated, it gives CASSLAGGYYNEQFF. The chain carries TRBV28 and TRBJ2-1; TRBD2 matches at 8 bases. Losses at the gene ends were 2 bases for V and 4 bases for J; bases not matched to a gene: 4. This CDR3 has 15 amino acids. Germline loops: CDR1 MDHEN, CDR2 SYDVKM.

This clonotype was picked up many times. The V call is TRBV7-2, the J call TRBJ1-5; D unclear. The CDR3 extends over 14 amino acids. The V gene's germline CDR1 is SGHTA and CDR2 FQGNSA. V dropped 0 bases and J dropped 3 bases, with 6 bases sitting between them. The DNA for the CDR3 is TGTGCCAGCAGCTTAGCCCGGGACAATCAGCCCCAGCATTTT. Translation: CASSLARDNQPQHF.

The chain recombines TRBV10-1 with TRBJ1-5, with D uncertain. This CDR3 has 14 amino acids. Trimming left V 1 base short and J 5 bases short, with 9 bases between. Per the germline V gene, CDR1 is WNHNN and CDR2 is SYGVQD (reference sequence). CDR3 DNA: TGCGCCAGCAGTGAGTGGGGAGTCGATCAGCCCCAGCATTTT. Amino acids: CASSEWGVDQPQHF.

This clonotype was seen only a few times. J is TRBJ2-4 and V is TRBV7-8, with a tentative D call TRBD2 (5 bases). The CDR3 sequence is 13 residues long. CDR1 and CDR2 (germline): SGHVS, FQNEAQ. Trimming left V 3 bases short and J 10 bases short, with 13 bases between. In DNA, the CDR3 is TGTGCCAGCAGCTTCTCCGGGGAAGCTATTCAGTACTTC. Its protein product is CASSFSGEAIQYF.